The 10 T cell receptor beta chains listed next were all sequenced from one sample in a study of T-cell reconstitution after alpha-beta-depleted transplantation in children. Unique molecular identifiers were used in preparing the TCRbeta library. TCRdb itself ran the PCR reads through MiXCR, one entry per CDR3 protein. The data hold around 15,000 distinct CDR3 sequences, with about 5.3% observed a single time. The sample consisted of PBMCs, taken before TCRalphabeta/CD19-depleted stem cell transplant. The receptor source for this set is a boy between 10 and 17 years old with acute lymphoblastic leukemia, due to receive a stem cell transplant.

This clonotype showed up many times. The chain links TRBV7-9 to TRBJ2-7; unclear D gene. CDR3 size: 11 residues. Germline V gene sequence: CDR1 SEHNR, CDR2 FQNEAQ (reference sequence). Trimming pared 5 bases from V and 4 bases from J, leaving 6 bases between. The CDR3 reads CASSPAYEQYF. Here the CDR3 DNA reads TGTGCCAGCAGCCCCGCATACGAGCAGTACTTC.

There are many counts of this clonotype. The J gene is TRBJ2-3, the V gene TRBV18; unclear D gene. CDR1 is KGHSH, CDR2 LQKENI, per germline. The length of the CDR3 is 17 residues. The V end lost 0 bases, the J end lost 5 bases, and 18 bases lay between the germline ends. The CDR3 region is CASSPPYGPNSVDTQYF. In DNA form, the CDR3 reads TGTGCCAGCTCACCACCGTACGGACCAAATTCGGTAGATACGCAGTATTTT.

This clonotype has a count of ten or more. In DNA form, the CDR3 reads TGTGCCAGCAGCTCGATCGGCCCGTATGAAAAACTGTTTTTT. Translated: CASSSIGPYEKLFF. The chain recombines TRBV7-9 with TRBJ1-4; no firm D call. Looked up from germline, CDR1 is SEHNR and CDR2 is FQNEAQ (reference sequence). The CDR3 is made up of 14 amino acids. Trimming stripped 4 bases from V and 6 bases from J, with 12 bases between.

By frequency in the sample, this clonotype is medium-sized. As DNA, the CDR3 is TGTGCCAGCAGCTTAGCACAGGCTTCTGGGGCCAACGTCCTGACTTTC. Translated, it gives CASSLAQASGANVLTF. The V gene is TRBV7-2, the J gene TRBJ2-6, with D maybe TRBD1 (5 bases). V lost 0 bases and J lost 1, with 7 bases in between. CDR1 is SGHTA and CDR2 is FQGNSA in the germline V gene. The CDR3 covers 16 residues.

In this sample, this clonotype turned up many times. The chain employs TRBV5-1 and TRBJ2-7; 11 nucleotides align to TRBD2. The length of the CDR3 is 15 residues. CDR1 SGHRS and CDR2 YFSETQ come from the germline V gene. The V segment lost 4 bases and the J segment 2 bases; nucleotides outside the gene matches: 5. The CDR3 protein is CASSPTSGSTYEQYF. The CDR3 nucleotides read TGCGCCAGCAGCCCCACTAGCGGGAGTACCTACGAGCAGTACTTC. The full variable domain, its missing parts supplied by reference TRBV5-1 and TRBJ2-7, is KAGVTQTPRYLIKTRGQQVTLSCSPISGHRSVSWYQQTPGQGLQFLFEYFSETQRNKGNFPGRFSGRQFSNSRSEMNVSTLELGDSALYLCASSPTSGSTYEQYFGPGTRLTVT.

Judged by abundance, this clonotype is medium-sized (0.01 to 0.1%). The chain combines TRBV7-3 with TRBJ2-7; 13 bases match TRBD2. CDR1 and CDR2 (germline): SGHTA, FQGTGA. Trimming removed 5 bases from V and 7 bases from J; junction bases left unmatched: 8. The CDR3 runs 15 residues. CDR3 amino acids: CASSTGTSGVWEQYF. Written as DNA, the CDR3 is TGTGCCAGCAGCACCGGGACTAGCGGGGTATGGGAGCAGTACTTC.

This clonotype is classed as medium-sized. The genes are TRBV7-2 and TRBJ2-1; 8 nucleotides align to TRBD2. This CDR3 has 17 residues. CDR1 and CDR2 from the germline V gene are SGHTA and FQGNSA. Trimming took 6 bases from V and 4 from J; bases not matched to a gene: 14. CDR3 amino acids: CASRKQTGGTFYNEQFF. DNA for the CDR3: TGTGCCAGCAGGAAACAGACGGGGGGGACATTTTACAATGAGCAGTTCTTC. Complete variable domain (other parts from reference TRBV7-2 and TRBJ2-1): GAGVSQSPSNKVTEKGKDVELRCDPISGHTALYWYRQSLGQGLEFLIYFQGNSAPDKSGLPSDRFSAERTGGSVSTLTIQRTQQEDSAVYLCASRKQTGGTFYNEQFFGPGTRLTVL.

This clonotype has a count of ten or more. CDR3 in amino acids: CASSLRRNSPLHF. For the CDR3, the DNA is TGTGCCAGCAGTTTACGGCGGAATTCACCCCTCCACTTT. This rearrangement joins TRBV12-3 or TRBV12-4 to TRBJ1-6; D gene unclear. V was shortened by 2 bases and J by 7 bases, with 6 bases between the two germline ends. CDR3 length: 13 residues.

Many counts were recorded for this clonotype. The chain is built from TRBV5-1 and TRBJ2-7; 10 bases line up with TRBD1. The CDR3 loop spans 19 amino acids. The junction had 16 bases not matched to a gene; V was cut back by 4 bases and J by 0 bases. Germline V gene data show CDR1 as SGHRS and CDR2 as YFSETQ. The CDR3 DNA is TGCGCCAGCAGCCTCGACAGGGGGCCTGGCCTGGCCCTCTCCTACGAGCAGTACTTC. This encodes CASSLDRGPGLALSYEQYF.

This clonotype was counted a few times. The rearrangement links TRBV5-5 to TRBJ2-2; D is possibly TRBD1 (6 bases). V gave up 4 bases and J gave up 5 bases, with 12 bases separating them. CDR3 length: 14 amino acids. CDR1 is SGHKS and CDR2 is YYEKEE in the germline V gene (reference sequence). The CDR3 sequence is CASSPGQRTGELFF. For the CDR3, the DNA is TGTGCCAGCAGCCCTGGACAGAGAACCGGGGAGCTGTTTTTT.